These 20 T cell receptor beta chains came from one sample sequenced in a study of siplizumab effects on memory and regulatory T cells. Generated by immunoSEQ multiplex PCR, the TCRdb table keeps only in-frame clones and is missing some. The sample lists roughly 9,900 clones; around 40% were seen once. These TCRs' antigens remain unknown. Coculturing was carried out on the mixed lymphocyte reaction cells. It lasted 6 days and was done at 37°C. The material sequenced was CFSE-low (dividing) CD4+ T cells sorted from an allogeneic mixed lymphocyte reaction. These receptor sequences come from a human donor in good health; the cells came from an allogeneic mixed lymphocyte reaction.

This clone is termed medium-sized. This chain joins TRBV6-5 and TRBJ1-1, with D unclear. Germline lookup yields CDR1 MNHEY and CDR2 SVGAGI. Trimming stripped 5 bases from V and 5 bases from J, with 9 bases between. The CDR3 has 12 amino acids. This chain's CDR3 is CASSLLGTEAFF. For the CDR3, the DNA is TGTGCCAGCAGTCTACTGGGAACTGAAGCTTTCTTT.

A few counts support this clone. J is TRBJ2-1 and V is TRBV30, with 9 bases aligning to TRBD2. CDR3 size: 15 residues. V lost 2 bases to trimming and J lost 9 bases; unmatched junction nucleotides: 11. Germline V gene data show CDR1 as GTSNPN and CDR2 as SVGIG (reference sequence). CDR3 amino acids: CAWSPLGREGIEQFF. CDR3 nucleotide sequence: TGTGCCTGGAGTCCCCTGGGGCGGGAGGGCATTGAGCAGTTCTTC.

This chain joins TRBV13 and TRBJ2-3; 7 nucleotides align to TRBD2. The germline CDR1 and CDR2 sequences are PRHDT and FYEKMQ (reference sequence). The V and J ends lost 5 bases and 1 base, in that order; junction bases with no gene match: 6. The CDR3 is 15 residues long. Here the CDR3 DNA reads TGTGCCAGCAGCCGGAGGGCGGGGGGCACAGATACGCAGTATTTT. It specifies CASSRRAGGTDTQYF.

This chain uses TRBV29-1 with TRBJ2-7, with 7 bases lining up with TRBD2. The CDR3 consists of 17 residues. Germline V gene lookup returns CDR1 SQVTM and CDR2 ANQGSEA. Germline trimming cut 6 bases from V and 0 bases from J; bases unmatched to any gene: 17. Here the CDR3 reads CSVPHPRVRDYSYEQYF. CDR3 coding DNA: TGCAGCGTCCCCCACCCAAGAGTCCGGGACTACTCCTACGAGCAGTACTTC.

The rearrangement uses TRBV18 and TRBJ1-5; tentative D call: TRBD1 (5 bases). V shed 3 bases and J shed 2 bases, with 17 bases lying between them. The CDR3 is made up of 17 amino acids. CDR1 is KGHSH and CDR2 is LQKENI in the germline V gene. The CDR3 region has the DNA TGTGCCAGCTCACCGGCAATAGACAGTTACGGCAATCAGCCCCAGCATTTT. As protein: CASSPAIDSYGNQPQHF. Full variable domain (remainder filled in from reference TRBV18 and TRBJ1-5): NAGVMQNPRHLVRRRGQEARLRCSPMKGHSHVYWYRQLPEEGLKFMVYLQKENIIDESGMPKERFSAEFPKEGPSILRIQQVVRGDSAAYFCASSPAIDSYGNQPQHFGDGTRLSIL.

V usage is TRBV6-5 and J usage is TRBJ2-7; 8 bases line up with TRBD2. Germline CDR1 reads MNHEY; CDR2 reads SVGAGI. After removal of 6 bases from V and 1 base from J, the junction contained 8 bases not matched to a gene. The CDR3 runs 15 residues. CDR3 sequence reads: CASRVSGTGSYEQYF. The CDR3 region has the DNA TGTGCCAGCAGGGTTAGCGGGACGGGTTCCTACGAGCAGTACTTC.

The rearrangement uses TRBV7-2 and TRBJ2-7, with 7 bases matching TRBD2. This CDR3 region has 13 residues. Germline V gene data show CDR1 as SGHTA and CDR2 as FQGNSA. V lost 7 bases, J lost 4 bases, and 7 bases stayed unmatched. The CDR3 region is CASTLGREYEQYF. CDR3 DNA sequence: TGTGCCAGCACTTTGGGGCGGGAGTACGAGCAGTACTTC.

V gene TRBV4-1 combines with J gene TRBJ2-3; 9 bases match TRBD2. The CDR3 length is 17 residues. Trimming took 2 bases from V and 4 from J; bases not matched to a gene: 10. Germline assignment: CDR1 MGHRA and CDR2 YSYEKL. The CDR3 nucleotides are TGCGCCAGCAGCCAATCCGGGGGGCTAGCGGGGTCAGATACGCAGTATTTT. This codes for CASSQSGGLAGSDTQYF.

This clone has only one observation. This chain links TRBV27 with TRBJ2-1; D might be TRBD2 (5 bases). The CDR3 is 14 residues long. V lost 8 bases and J 1 base, leaving 12 bases between the germline ends. Germline V gene lookup returns CDR1 MNHEY and CDR2 SMNVEV (reference sequence). This CDR3 is CASGRGESYNEQFF. For the CDR3, the DNA is TGTGCCAGCGGCCGGGGTGAGTCCTACAATGAGCAGTTCTTC.

This clone came up a few times. The chain combines TRBV28 with TRBJ1-4; no definite D call. CDR1 and CDR2 (germline): MDHEN, SYDVKM. V shed 7 bases and J shed 8 bases, with 14 bases lying between them. This CDR3 comprises 13 residues. CDR3 in amino acids: CASTVRLREKLFF. CDR3 sequence (DNA): TGTGCCAGCACCGTCAGGTTGAGGGAAAAACTGTTTTTT.

By share, this clone ranks as medium-sized. This rearrangement joins TRBV5-5 to TRBJ2-6; D gene ambiguous. CDR1 and CDR2 (germline): SGHKS, YYEKEE (reference sequence). The V end was cut by 4 bases, the J end by 4 bases, with 15 bases between. The CDR3 is 16 amino acids. In nucleotides, the CDR3 is TGTGCCAGCAGCGACGGCCCCAGTAGGGGGGCCAACGTCCTGACTTTC. Translated, it gives CASSDGPSRGANVLTF.

The chain carries TRBV19 and TRBJ1-5; 7 bases are a match to TRBD1. Germline assignment: CDR1 LNHDA and CDR2 SQIVND (reference sequence). V lost 5 bases and J lost 3; bases outside the gene matches: 10. This CDR3 is built from 16 residues. The CDR3 reads CASSVQLTGNNQPQHF. CDR3 bases: TGTGCCAGTAGTGTACAACTGACAGGGAACAATCAGCCCCAGCATTTT.

This clone was detected only once. The chain is built from TRBV4-3 and TRBJ2-1, with TRBD2 matching 12 bases. The J segment lost 9 bases and the V segment lost 2 bases, leaving 2 bases of the junction unmatched. The CDR3 length is 14 residues. CDR1 is LGHNA, CDR2 YSLEER, per germline. The CDR3 spells CASSQLAGGVEQFF. The CDR3 DNA sequence: TGCGCCAGCAGCCAACTAGCGGGAGGGGTTGAGCAGTTCTTC.

This clone was observed a few times. The chain recombines TRBV29-1 with TRBJ2-2; D remains ambiguous. V lost 7 bases and J 5 bases, leaving 11 bases between the germline ends. This CDR3 is built from 12 residues. Germline assignment: CDR1 SQVTM and CDR2 ANQGSEA. CDR3 region: CSAQPATGELFF. The DNA for the CDR3 is TGCAGCGCCCAACCGGCAACCGGGGAGCTGTTTTTT.

This sequence joins TRBV10-3 and TRBJ2-2, with D tentatively TRBD2 (6 bases). Germline CDR1 reads ENHRY; CDR2 reads SYGVKD. Between the trimmed V and J ends, which lost 4 bases and 3 bases, there was a span of 12 bases. The CDR3 is 15 amino acids. As DNA, the CDR3 is TGTGCCATCAGTGTTCGGGAGCCGGACACCGGGGAGCTGTTTTTT. Protein product: CAISVREPDTGELFF.

This chain connects TRBV7-2 to TRBJ1-2; a possible D gene is TRBD1 (6 bases). Trimming shortened V by 5 bases and J by 6 bases, and 13 bases separated the two germline ends. The CDR3 spans 13 residues. Per the germline V gene, CDR1 is SGHTA and CDR2 is FQGNSA. CDR3 bases: TGTGCCAGCAGCAAACTCAGGGGAAATGGCTACACCTTC. Its protein is CASSKLRGNGYTF.

A few counts support this clone. J is TRBJ1-2 and V is TRBV7-2; possibly TRBD1 for D (5 bases). Trimming shortened V by 2 bases and J by 6 bases, and 19 bases separated the two germline ends. Germline V gene sequence: CDR1 SGHTA, CDR2 FQGNSA. CDR3 length: 16 amino acids. CDR3 amino acids: CASSLLSTGPLDGYTF. The CDR3 DNA reads TGTGCCAGCAGCTTATTGAGTACAGGACCCCTGGATGGCTACACCTTC.

V usage is TRBV30 and J usage is TRBJ2-1; possibly TRBD1 for D (5 bases). V shed 0 bases and J shed 8 bases, with 8 bases lying between them. Germline values: CDR1 GTSNPN, CDR2 SVGIG (reference sequence). The CDR3 sequence is 12 residues long. CDR3 protein: CAWSVVGDEQFF. For the CDR3, the DNA is TGTGCCTGGAGTGTAGTAGGGGATGAGCAGTTCTTC.

This clone occurred a few times. The chain has TRBV5-1 and TRBJ1-1; D remains unclear. Per germline, CDR1 SGHRS and CDR2 YFSETQ. The CDR3 runs to 12 residues. V was pared by 6 bases and J by 0 bases, with 6 bases between. CDR3 sequence (DNA): TGCGCCAGCAAGGGAGTGAACACTGAAGCTTTCTTT. Encoded protein: CASKGVNTEAFF.

The chain uses TRBV27 and TRBJ1-2; tentatively, D is TRBD1 (6 bases). Germline CDR1 MNHEY, CDR2 SMNVEV (reference sequence). Trimming left V 4 bases short and J 4 bases short, with 16 bases between. The CDR3 totals 15 residues. As DNA, the CDR3 is TGTGCCAGCAGTTCATTCTCGACAGGATCCTATGGCTACACCTTC. Its protein is CASSSFSTGSYGYTF.